The 27 T cell receptor beta chains given below trace back to one sample, sequenced in a study of T cells in Graves' hyperthyroidism and ophthalmopathy. Amplified TCR beta CDR3 regions came from RNA transcripts. An initial round of RT-PCR targeting the TCR CDR3 relied on the HTBI primer set. TCRdb re-called the multiplex PCR reads through MiXCR, storing one row per CDR3 protein. There are 500,000 to 600,000 distinct CDR3 sequences in the sample; approximately 15% occur only once, and about 20% lies in the top ten. Source material: blood. These receptors were taken from a young woman with Graves' hyperthyroidism.

This clonotype was seen only a few times. J is TRBJ1-4 and V is TRBV11-3; 12 positions agree with TRBD1. Germline V gene lookup returns CDR1 SGHNT and CDR2 YENEEA. V lost 5 bases to trimming and J lost 8 bases; unmatched junction nucleotides: 6. The CDR3 extends over 15 amino acids. CDR3 residues: CASSRMGTGGEKLFF. The CDR3 coding sequence is TGTGCCAGCAGCAGGATGGGGACAGGGGGCGAAAAACTGTTTTTT.

The chain links TRBV19 to TRBJ2-1; D uncertain. Germline CDR1 is LNHDA and CDR2 is SQIVND (reference sequence). This CDR3 has 13 amino acids. V lost 3 bases and J 8 bases, leaving 11 bases between the germline ends. In DNA form, the CDR3 reads TGTGCCAGTAGTATGTATCTTGGGGATGAGCAGTTCTTC. As protein: CASSMYLGDEQFF.

This clonotype showed up many times. The rearrangement links TRBV20-1 to TRBJ2-7; 7 bases are shared with TRBD1. Germline lookup yields CDR1 DFQATT and CDR2 SNEGSKA (reference sequence). Trimming at V came to 3 bases and at J to 3 bases, leaving 5 bases not matched to a gene. The CDR3 extends over 13 amino acids. The CDR3 DNA follows: TGCAGTGCTAGGACAGGGTACAGCTACGAGCAGTACTTC. Translation gives CSARTGYSYEQYF.

The rearrangement uses TRBV20-1 and TRBJ2-7; D is uncertain. V lost 6 bases and J lost 3, with 30 bases in between. Germline CDR1 reads DFQATT; CDR2 reads SNEGSKA (reference sequence). There are 18 residues in the CDR3. The DNA of the CDR3 is TGCAGTGCCGACCCAGAGAGAGGCGCTCACACAAGAGGCTACGAGCAGTACTTC. Protein: CSADPERGAHTRGYEQYF.

As to this clonotype: One end of the junction does not line up with germline, which may come from a read error. The gene calls are TRBV29-1 and TRBJ2-1; D uncertain. CDR1 is SQVTM, CDR2 ANQGSEA, per germline. The CDR3 has 11 amino acids. The CDR3 DNA follows: TGCAGCGTTGAATACTACAATGAGCGGTTCTTC. Amino acids: CSVEYYNERFF.

The gene calls are TRBV7-6 and TRBJ2-3; no definite D call. V shed 1 base and J shed 2 bases, with 10 bases lying between them. The germline CDR1 and CDR2 sequences are SGHVS and FNYEAQ. This CDR3 has 15 amino acids. Written as DNA, the CDR3 is TGTGCCAGCAGCTTAGAAATTGGTTTCACAGATACGCAGTATTTT. Translation gives CASSLEIGFTDTQYF.

This rearrangement joins TRBV10-3 to TRBJ2-3; weak D call: TRBD2 (6 bases). V was cut by 11 bases and J by 0 bases, with 15 bases left in between. CDR3 length equals 14 residues. Germline CDR1 and CDR2: ENHRY and SYGVKD. CDR3 sequence reads: CASHSGTSTDTQYF. In nucleotides, the CDR3 is TGTGCCTCCCATAGCGGTACTAGCACAGATACGCAGTATTTT.

This clonotype has just a few counts. The chain is built from TRBV7-8 and TRBJ2-1; 7 positions match TRBD1. Germline CDR1 is SGHVS and CDR2 is FQNEAQ. The CDR3 contains 17 residues. V was clipped by 2 bases and J by 5 bases; unmatched bases: 12. The CDR3 coding sequence is TGTGCCAGCAGCTTATTCGAGTGGCTTACAGGGGACAATGAGCAGTTCTTC. Translated: CASSLFEWLTGDNEQFF.

This clonotype was recorded at least ten times. The rearrangement joins TRBV12-3 or TRBV12-4 to TRBJ2-2, with 7 positions matching TRBD2. This CDR3 contains 16 residues. V was pared by 3 bases and J by 4 bases, with 8 bases of the junction left unmatched. The CDR3: CASSFFAGVGTGELFF. Written as DNA, the CDR3 is TGTGCCAGCAGTTTCTTTGCGGGAGTTGGCACCGGGGAGCTGTTTTTT.

The V call is TRBV7-9, the J call TRBJ2-3; unclear D gene. This CDR3 has 15 residues. CDR1 is SEHNR and CDR2 is FQNEAQ in the germline V gene (reference sequence). V dropped 5 bases and J dropped 2 bases, with 14 bases sitting between them. The CDR3 DNA reads as TGTGCCAGCAGCCCCGTGGAGCGTGTCACAGATACGCAGTATTTT. This gives the protein CASSPVERVTDTQYF.

This clonotype showed up many times. The rearrangement joins TRBV5-1 to TRBJ2-7, with D perhaps matching TRBD1 (6 bases). Trimming removed 0 bases from V and 6 bases from J, with 13 bases in between. From germline, CDR1 is SGHRS and CDR2 YFSETQ. This CDR3 comprises 14 residues. CDR3 nucleotide sequence: TGCGCCAGCAGCTTGGCCTCAGGGGTCAGCGAGCAGTACTTC. Its translation is CASSLASGVSEQYF.

This clonotype was detected many times. The chain is built from TRBV12-3 or TRBV12-4 and TRBJ2-7; 9 positions agree with TRBD2. The J segment lost 6 bases and the V segment lost 3 bases, leaving 6 bases of the junction unmatched. The CDR3 runs 14 residues. The CDR3 DNA sequence: TGTGCCAGCAGTTTTGGCGGGAGGGTGGGCGAGCAGTACTTC. This encodes CASSFGGRVGEQYF.

The sample holds many counts of this clonotype. This rearrangement joins TRBV7-2 to TRBJ2-3; 14 bases line up with TRBD2. V trimming: 2 bases; J trimming: 4 bases; junction bases outside the gene matches: 8. The CDR3 runs to 18 residues. Germline V lookup: CDR1 SGHTA, CDR2 FQGNSA. CDR3 nucleotide sequence: TGTGCCAGCAGCTTACTGACTAGCGGGGGGGCCGCGGCAGATACGCAGTATTTT. Translating it yields CASSLLTSGGAAADTQYF.

At least ten counts were recorded for this clonotype. The chain combines TRBV3-1 with TRBJ2-7; TRBD2 agrees at 9 bases. Germline loops: CDR1 LGHDT, CDR2 YNNKEL (reference sequence). This CDR3 has 17 amino acids. J lost 5 bases, V lost 5 bases, and 16 bases had no gene match. In DNA, the CDR3 is TGTGCCAGCAGCTTAAGGTTCCGGGGGTCTAGCGGGAACGAGCAGTACTTC. Protein product: CASSLRFRGSSGNEQYF.

Only a few counts were recorded for this clonotype. V usage is TRBV7-9 and J usage is TRBJ2-3, with 10 nucleotides matching TRBD2. V lost 4 bases, J lost 1 base, and 11 bases stayed unmatched. The CDR3 length is 18 residues. Germline CDR1 is SEHNR and CDR2 is FQNEAQ (reference sequence). The CDR3 DNA follows: TGTGCCAGCAGCTACTATCCTAGCGGGAGTTTAGGCACAGATACGCAGTATTTT. Its protein product is CASSYYPSGSLGTDTQYF. Based on the CDR3 plus reference TRBV7-9 and TRBJ2-3, the full variable domain is DTGVSQNPRHKITKRGQNVTFRCDPISEHNRLYWYRQTLGQGPEFLTYFQNEAQLEKSRLLSDRFSAERPKGSFSTLEIQRTEQGDSAMYLCASSYYPSGSLGTDTQYFGPGTRLTVL.

This clonotype was counted a single time. The gene calls are TRBV20-1 and TRBJ2-7; D may be TRBD1 (5 bases). Germline V gene lookup returns CDR1 DFQATT and CDR2 SNEGSKA (reference sequence). The V and J ends lost 5 bases and 5 bases respectively, with 19 bases between them. This CDR3 has 14 amino acids. The CDR3 reads CSAAPTVSQHEQYF. The CDR3 DNA follows: TGCAGTGCTGCGCCGACAGTATCCCAGCACGAGCAGTACTTC.

The chain joins TRBV4-1 to TRBJ1-2; TRBD1 agrees at 7 bases. The CDR3 extends over 15 amino acids. The junction had 5 bases not matched to a gene; V was cut back by 0 bases and J by 4 bases. Germline CDR1 is MGHRA and CDR2 is YSYEKL. The DNA of the CDR3 is TGCGCCAGCAGCCAAGAGCCGACAGGGCCCTATGGCTACACCTTC. Encoded protein: CASSQEPTGPYGYTF.

DNA for the CDR3: TGTGCCACCCAGAGCCCGGGACTCGCCCGCGAGCAGTACTTC. Its translation is CATQSPGLAREQYF. The chain uses TRBV6-1 and TRBJ2-7; tentative D call: TRBD2 (6 bases). This CDR3 has 14 residues. The germline gives CDR1 MNHNS, CDR2 SASEGT. With 10 bases removed from V and 6 bases from J, the gap between germline ends came to 22 bases.

The chain combines TRBV12-3 or TRBV12-4 with TRBJ1-2; no clear D gene. Deletions cut 5 bases from V and 4 bases from J, with 14 bases between. This CDR3 comprises 14 residues. CDR3 coding DNA: TGTGCCAGCAGTCCTACAGACGCGGGCTATGGCTACACCTTC. It yields the protein CASSPTDAGYGYTF.

This chain joins TRBV29-1 and TRBJ2-3, with D uncertain. The CDR3 is 12 amino acids. Germline V lookup: CDR1 SQVTM, CDR2 ANQGSEA. Trimming cost V 8 bases and J 3 bases, with 12 bases left between them. The CDR3 sequence is CSWAWRTDTQYF. CDR3 DNA: TGCAGCTGGGCCTGGCGTACAGATACGCAGTATTTT.

The rearrangement joins TRBV12-3 or TRBV12-4 to TRBJ2-4; D might be TRBD2 (5 bases). This CDR3 is 11 amino acids long. V lost 6 bases and J 6 bases, leaving 6 bases between the germline ends. CDR3 amino acids: CASRRGNIQYF. The DNA for the CDR3 is TGTGCCAGCAGACGGGGAAACATTCAGTACTTC.

This chain joins TRBV28 and TRBJ2-7, with 7 bases matching TRBD2. The CDR3 is 14 amino acids. Germline CDR1 is MDHEN and CDR2 is SYDVKM. Trimming at V came to 6 bases and at J to 0 bases, leaving 5 bases not matched to a gene. The CDR3 region is CASSHRGSSYEQYF. The CDR3 region has the DNA TGTGCCAGCAGCCACCGCGGGAGCTCCTACGAGCAGTACTTC. Together with reference TRBV28 and TRBJ2-7, the CDR3 gives the full variable domain: DVKVTQSSRYLVKRTGEKVFLECVQDMDHENMFWYRQDPGLGLRLIYFSYDVKMKEKGDIPEGYSVSREKKERFSLILESASTNQTSMYLCASSHRGSSYEQYFGPGTRLTVT.

The chain carries TRBV7-8 and TRBJ1-5, with D possibly matching TRBD1 (5 bases). This CDR3 is built from 16 residues. V was pared by 5 bases and J by 2 bases, with 16 bases between. Germline V lookup: CDR1 SGHVS, CDR2 FQNEAQ. The CDR3 loop is CASSPFRMGGNQPQHF. The CDR3 bases are TGTGCCAGCAGCCCCTTTAGGATGGGGGGCAATCAGCCCCAGCATTTT.

Many counts were recorded for this clonotype. The chain joins TRBV24-1 to TRBJ2-3; 13 positions match TRBD2. With 2 bases clipped from V and 4 bases from J, the junction kept 2 bases outside the gene matches. This CDR3 is built from 16 residues. Germline assignment: CDR1 KGHDR and CDR2 SFDVKD. The CDR3 DNA is TGTGCCACCAGTGATTGGACTAGCGGGAGTCCAGATACGCAGTATTTT. Translated, it gives CATSDWTSGSPDTQYF.

A note on this clonotype: The likely explanation is a read error, given a far larger clone one base away. The chain has TRBV6-1 and TRBJ2-7; D not certain. The CDR3 has 14 residues. V dropped 8 bases and J dropped 1 base, with 15 bases sitting between them. Germline CDR1 reads MNHNS; CDR2 reads SASEGT. The CDR3 coding sequence is TGTGCCAGCGGCCTGGACGGCGGATCCTACGAGCAGTACTTC. Its protein product is CASGLDGGSYEQYF.

The CDR3 spells CASTLTGGDGYTF. In DNA form, the CDR3 reads TGCGCCAGCACCCTAACGGGGGGAGATGGCTACACCTTC. The rearrangement links TRBV5-1 to TRBJ1-2, with a weak D call TRBD1 (5 bases). Germline assignment: CDR1 SGHRS and CDR2 YFSETQ. V was trimmed by 6 bases and J by 6 bases, leaving 15 bases between them. The CDR3 contains 13 residues.

The chain joins TRBV9 to TRBJ2-5, with unresolved D. V lost 1 base, J lost 1 base, and 11 bases lay in between. Germline CDR1 is SGDLS and CDR2 is YYNGEE. This CDR3 spans 15 amino acids. The CDR3 bases are TGTGCCAGCAGCGTAAGTCCAGGCCCCCAAGAGACCCAGTACTTC. Translation gives CASSVSPGPQETQYF.